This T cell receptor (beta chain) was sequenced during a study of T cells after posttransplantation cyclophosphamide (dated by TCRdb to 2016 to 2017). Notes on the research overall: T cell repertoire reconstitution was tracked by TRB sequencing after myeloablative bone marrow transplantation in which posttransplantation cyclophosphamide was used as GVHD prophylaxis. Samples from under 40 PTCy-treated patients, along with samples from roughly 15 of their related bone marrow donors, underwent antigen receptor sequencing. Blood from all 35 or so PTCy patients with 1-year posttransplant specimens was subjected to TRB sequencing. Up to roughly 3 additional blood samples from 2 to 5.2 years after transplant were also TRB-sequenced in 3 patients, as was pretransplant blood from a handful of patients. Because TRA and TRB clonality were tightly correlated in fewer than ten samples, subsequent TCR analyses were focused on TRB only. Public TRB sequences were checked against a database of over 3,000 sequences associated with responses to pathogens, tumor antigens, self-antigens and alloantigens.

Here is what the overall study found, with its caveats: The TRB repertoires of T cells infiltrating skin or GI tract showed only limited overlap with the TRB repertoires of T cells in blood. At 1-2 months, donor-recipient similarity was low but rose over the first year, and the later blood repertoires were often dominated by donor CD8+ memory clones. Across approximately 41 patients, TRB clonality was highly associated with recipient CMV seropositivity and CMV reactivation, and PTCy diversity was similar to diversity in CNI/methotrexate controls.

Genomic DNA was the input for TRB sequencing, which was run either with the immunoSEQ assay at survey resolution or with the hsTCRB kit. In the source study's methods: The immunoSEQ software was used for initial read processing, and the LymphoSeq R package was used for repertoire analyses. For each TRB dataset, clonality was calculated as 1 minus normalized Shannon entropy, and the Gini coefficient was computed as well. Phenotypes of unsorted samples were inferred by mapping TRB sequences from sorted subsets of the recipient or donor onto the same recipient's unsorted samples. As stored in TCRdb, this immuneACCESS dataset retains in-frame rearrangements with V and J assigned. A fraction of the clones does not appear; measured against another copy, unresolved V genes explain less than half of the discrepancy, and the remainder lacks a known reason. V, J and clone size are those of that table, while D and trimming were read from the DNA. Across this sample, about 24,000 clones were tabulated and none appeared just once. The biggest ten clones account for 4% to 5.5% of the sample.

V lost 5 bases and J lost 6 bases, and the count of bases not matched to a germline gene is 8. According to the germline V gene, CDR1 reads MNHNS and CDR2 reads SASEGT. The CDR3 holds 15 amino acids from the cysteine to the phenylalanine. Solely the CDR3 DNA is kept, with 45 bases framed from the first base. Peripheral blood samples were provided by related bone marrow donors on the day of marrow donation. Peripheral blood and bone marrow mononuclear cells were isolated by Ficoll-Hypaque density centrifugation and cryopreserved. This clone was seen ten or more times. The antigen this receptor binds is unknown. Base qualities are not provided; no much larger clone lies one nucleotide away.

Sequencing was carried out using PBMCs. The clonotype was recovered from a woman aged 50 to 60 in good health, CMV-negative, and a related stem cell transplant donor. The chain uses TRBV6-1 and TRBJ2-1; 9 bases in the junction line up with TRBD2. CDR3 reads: CASSSLGLAGNEQFF. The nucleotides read TGTGCCAGCAGTTCCTTGGGACTAGCAGGCAATGAGCAGTTCTTC.